These 22 T cell receptor beta chains share one sample of origin, sequenced in a study of cytomegalovirus exposure and HLA in healthy donors. PCR primers comprised 60 Vbeta and 13 Jbeta primers. Assay used: immunoSEQ multiplex PCR; TCRdb lists only in-frame clones, some missing. The sample yields around 90,000 clones, around 85% seen once. The sample was PBMCs. The source is a man aged 40-49 years in good health and CMV-seropositive.

The V gene is TRBV6-1, the J gene TRBJ1-2, with TRBD1 matching over 8 bases. The CDR3 loop spans 15 amino acids. CDR1 and CDR2 (germline): MNHNS, SASEGT. The J segment lost 4 bases and the V segment lost 2 bases, leaving 6 bases of the junction unmatched. As DNA, the CDR3 is TGTGCCAGCAGTGAATCAGGACAGGGACCCTATGGCTACACCTTC. This translates into CASSESGQGPYGYTF.

V gene TRBV11-2 combines with J gene TRBJ2-1, with 15 bases matching TRBD2. The CDR3 is 16 amino acids. The V gene's germline CDR1 is SGHAT and CDR2 FQNNGV. V was clipped by 7 bases and J by 1 base; unmatched bases: 2. This CDR3 reads CASKGLAGGSYNEQFF. CDR3 DNA sequence: TGTGCCAGCAAAGGACTAGCGGGGGGGTCCTACAATGAGCAGTTCTTC.

The J gene is TRBJ1-2, the V gene TRBV2, with TRBD1 matching over 8 bases. Losses at the gene ends were 6 bases for V and 7 bases for J; bases not matched to a gene: 7. The CDR3 totals 13 residues. Germline V gene data show CDR1 as SNHLY and CDR2 as FYNNEI. The CDR3 loop reads CASSDRGWAGYTF. Here the CDR3 DNA reads TGTGCCAGCAGCGACAGGGGCTGGGCTGGCTACACCTTC.

The chain recombines TRBV5-1 with TRBJ2-5, with D perhaps TRBD1 (5 bases). Germline loops: CDR1 SGHRS, CDR2 YFSETQ. V shed 0 bases and J shed 5 bases, with 11 bases lying between them. The CDR3 spans 14 residues. For the CDR3, the DNA is TGCGCCAGCAGCTTGGAAGGGGCTAAGGAGACCCAGTACTTC. Protein product: CASSLEGAKETQYF.

This clone was observed once. A read error may account for a junction end that differs from germline. This rearrangement joins TRBV7-9 to TRBJ1-2; no firm D call. In germline, CDR1 is SEHNR, CDR2 FQNEAQ (reference sequence). The CDR3 has 16 residues. The CDR3 sequence: CSSSSSATTFFYGYTF. CDR3 DNA: TGTTCCAGCAGCTCTTCGGCGACAACTTTCTTCTATGGCTACACCTTC.

V is TRBV9 and J is TRBJ1-5; unclear D gene. CDR3 length: 13 amino acids. V lost 4 bases to trimming and J lost 0 bases, with 5 bases between them. CDR1 is SGDLS and CDR2 is YYNGEE in the germline V gene. The CDR3 sequence is CASSINSNQPQHF. The CDR3 DNA follows: TGTGCCAGCAGCATTAATAGCAATCAGCCCCAGCATTTT.

The chain joins TRBV6-1 to TRBJ2-7; D is undetermined. V gave up 2 bases and J gave up 0 bases, with 14 bases separating them. The CDR3 is made up of 16 amino acids. The V gene's germline CDR1 is MNHNS and CDR2 SASEGT. The CDR3 is CASSELGGRFSYEQYF. DNA for the CDR3: TGTGCCAGCAGTGAACTTGGTGGCCGCTTCTCCTACGAGCAGTACTTC.

This sequence joins TRBV7-2 and TRBJ2-5, with 11 bases that match TRBD2. V trimming: 3 bases; J trimming: 5 bases; junction bases outside the gene matches: 5. This CDR3 has 15 residues. Germline V gene lookup returns CDR1 SGHTA and CDR2 FQGNSA. Here the CDR3 DNA reads TGTGCCAGCAGCTTTAGCGGGGGGGCCCTGGAGACCCAGTACTTC. Protein product: CASSFSGGALETQYF.

This clone was seen only a few times. The chain couples TRBV5-5 to TRBJ2-1; D remains unclear. Germline assignment: CDR1 SGHKS and CDR2 YYEKEE (reference sequence). V lost 0 bases to trimming and J lost 6 bases, with 10 bases between them. The CDR3 runs to 14 residues. The CDR3 here is CASSLVGRSNEQFF. Written as DNA, the CDR3 is TGTGCCAGCAGCTTGGTTGGCCGGAGCAATGAGCAGTTCTTC.

V is TRBV6-6 and J is TRBJ1-1; 10 positions agree with TRBD1. This CDR3 has 16 amino acids. CDR1 and CDR2 from the germline V gene are MNHNY and SVGAGI (reference sequence). Unmatched junction bases numbered 6, after V lost 4 bases and J lost 1 base. The CDR3 spells CASSLGQGVGNTEAFF. CDR3 DNA sequence: TGTGCCAGCAGTTTAGGACAGGGGGTCGGGAACACTGAAGCTTTCTTT.

V gene TRBV4-1 combines with J gene TRBJ2-1; no clear D. Germline assignment: CDR1 MGHRA and CDR2 YSYEKL. Trimming pared 0 bases from V and 9 bases from J, leaving 12 bases between. CDR3 length: 14 amino acids. CDR3 sequence: CASSQDPQRSEQFF. The DNA of the CDR3 is TGCGCCAGCAGCCAAGATCCTCAGAGGAGTGAGCAGTTCTTC.

As DNA, the CDR3 is TGTGCCAGTACCGTAAGGGGGGGTAGGGAAAAACTGTTTTTT. Translating gives CASTVRGGREKLFF. The chain recombines TRBV19 with TRBJ1-4; perhaps TRBD1 as D (6 bases). The V end was cut by 7 bases, the J end by 8 bases, with 17 bases between. The CDR3 length is 14 residues. In germline, CDR1 is LNHDA, CDR2 SQIVND (reference sequence).

The chain couples TRBV6-1 to TRBJ1-1; D possibly corresponds to TRBD1 (5 bases). The CDR3 length is 16 residues. Per germline, CDR1 MNHNS and CDR2 SASEGT. V lost 1 base and J 6 bases, leaving 18 bases between the germline ends. The DNA for the CDR3 is TGTGCCAGCAGTGAAGAAATGGGGCACACGGCGGCTGAAGCTTTCTTT. It yields the protein CASSEEMGHTAAEAFF.

The J gene is TRBJ2-1, the V gene TRBV5-5; TRBD2 matches 12 bases. The CDR3 runs to 15 residues. V shed 2 bases, J shed 6 bases, and the junction held 3 bases outside the gene matches. Germline lookup yields CDR1 SGHKS and CDR2 YYEKEE (reference sequence). CDR3 region: CASSFTSGGFNEQFF. The DNA of the CDR3 is TGTGCCAGCAGCTTCACTAGCGGGGGGTTCAATGAGCAGTTCTTC.

The chain uses TRBV12-5 and TRBJ2-3; the D gene is possibly TRBD2 (5 bases). V was trimmed by 6 bases and J by 5 bases, leaving 15 bases between them. Looked up from germline, CDR1 is LGHNT and CDR2 is FRNRAP. This CDR3 is 14 amino acids long. CDR3 amino acids: CASGPGDFGDTQYF. CDR3 coding DNA: TGTGCTAGTGGCCCCGGGGATTTTGGAGATACGCAGTATTTT.

This clone came up a few times. The V call is TRBV9, the J call TRBJ2-7; 9 bases line up with TRBD2. There are 19 residues in the CDR3. Losses at the gene ends were 4 bases for V and 3 bases for J; bases not matched to a gene: 20. Germline lookup yields CDR1 SGDLS and CDR2 YYNGEE. In DNA, the CDR3 is TGTGCCAGCAGCTCCCCCGCCGGGACTAGCCCCGGGGACAACTACGAGCAGTACTTC. This encodes CASSSPAGTSPGDNYEQYF.

This clone occurred once. The genes are TRBV28 and TRBJ1-3; no reliable D call. CDR3 length: 12 residues. Germline V gene lookup returns CDR1 MDHEN and CDR2 SYDVKM. V was trimmed by 6 bases and J by 4 bases, leaving 7 bases between them. The CDR3 here is CASSELGNTIYF. CDR3 nucleotide sequence: TGTGCCAGCAGCGAGCTGGGAAACACCATATATTTT.

The CDR3 here is CASSWGAEFTGELFF. DNA of the CDR3: TGTGCCAGCAGCTGGGGAGCGGAGTTCACCGGGGAGCTGTTTTTT. This chain uses TRBV9 with TRBJ2-2; tentatively, D is TRBD2 (5 bases). The V gene's germline CDR1 is SGDLS and CDR2 YYNGEE. V was trimmed by 4 bases and J by 4 bases, leaving 14 bases between them. The CDR3 length is 15 residues.

V usage is TRBV2 and J usage is TRBJ1-4; possibly TRBD1 for D (6 bases). V dropped 6 bases and J dropped 8 bases, with 19 bases sitting between them. The CDR3 spans 15 residues. Germline V gene sequence: CDR1 SNHLY, CDR2 FYNNEI. CDR3 nucleotide sequence: TGTGCCAGCAGGGAAAACAGGGTTTTGGTGGAAAAACTGTTTTTT. It translates to CASRENRVLVEKLFF.

The V gene is TRBV6-1, the J gene TRBJ1-1, with D unresolved. CDR1 MNHNS and CDR2 SASEGT come from the germline V gene. Between the trimmed V and J ends, which lost 4 bases and 0 bases, there was a span of 6 bases. This CDR3 spans 13 amino acids. The CDR3 region has the DNA TGTGCCAGCAGTGGTACACTGAACACTGAAGCTTTCTTT. Translated, it gives CASSGTLNTEAFF.

The chain recombines TRBV7-9 with TRBJ1-5; TRBD1 aligns across 7 bases. The CDR3 consists of 17 residues. The germline CDR1 and CDR2 sequences are SEHNR and FQNEAQ (reference sequence). Trimming took 7 bases from V and 0 from J; bases not matched to a gene: 12. CDR3 in DNA: TGTGCCAGCACGCACCGGACAGGCAGCTATAGCAATCAGCCCCAGCATTTT. It yields the protein CASTHRTGSYSNQPQHF.

The chain has TRBV4-1 and TRBJ1-6; 10 nucleotides match TRBD1. CDR3 length: 16 residues. V lost 2 bases and J lost 6; bases outside the gene matches: 4. Germline CDR1 and CDR2: MGHRA and YSYEKL. DNA of the CDR3: TGCGCCAGCAGCCAATTGACAGGGGGCCTTAATTCACCCCTCCACTTT. This gives the protein CASSQLTGGLNSPLHF.